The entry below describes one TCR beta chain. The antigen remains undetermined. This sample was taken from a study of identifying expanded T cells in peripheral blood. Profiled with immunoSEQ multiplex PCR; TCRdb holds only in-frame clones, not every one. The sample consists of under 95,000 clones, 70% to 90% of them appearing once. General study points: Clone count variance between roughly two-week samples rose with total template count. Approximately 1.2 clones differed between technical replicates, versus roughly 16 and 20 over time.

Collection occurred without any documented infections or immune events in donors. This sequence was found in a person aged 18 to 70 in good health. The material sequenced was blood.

CDR3 region: CASSGGTGGHNEQFF. The CDR3 DNA reads as TGTGCCAGCAGCGGCGGGACAGGGGGCCATAATGAGCAGTTCTTC. The gene calls are TRBV7-9 and TRBJ2-1; TRBD1 agrees at 12 bases. This CDR3 comprises 15 residues. V was clipped by 5 bases and J by 7 bases; unmatched bases: 6. From germline, CDR1 is SEHNR and CDR2 FQNEAQ (reference sequence). The complete variable domain, with remaining parts taken from reference TRBV7-9 and TRBJ2-1, reads DTGVSQNPRHKITKRGQNVTFRCDPISEHNRLYWYRQTLGQGPEFLTYFQNEAQLEKSRLLSDRFSAERPKGSFSTLEIQRTEQGDSAMYLCASSGGTGGHNEQFFGPGTRLTVL.